Detailed here is one T cell receptor beta chain. The antigen it binds to is not known. Per-base quality was not reported, and no clone a single base away is much larger than it. The data were obtained in a study of blood T cell repertoires in COVID-19 (TCRdb year 2020). As for the study more broadly: Collaborator samples came from the United States, Italy and Spain and covered acute and convalescent phases of COVID-19. The repertoires were made available in a free public database intended to serve as a resource for research on the immune response to SARS-CoV-2. The material from the prospective study consisted of cDNA or gDNA derived from T cells, B-cell-depleted T cells, or PBMCs. The samples were drawn from the first 160 participants of the ongoing ImmuneRACE study and from some 1,300 subjects provided by 6 global collaborators. Sample metadata almost always included a de-identified subject ID, COVID-19 status, age in years and sex. Where HLA class I and class II types were available, the types were taken from metadata supplied by the sample provider, not from assay-based typing. Subjects who had been exposed to COVID-19, were actively infected with it, or had recovered from it provided the deeply sampled blood TCRbeta repertoires that made up the dataset. Overall study results and their limits: The quantity of clinical and demographic metadata differed by source and by participant and was supplied without curation.

The collaborating institutions used their own protocols to collect whole blood in K2EDTA tubes. Collaborator samples were shipped for TCRbeta analysis as frozen whole blood, isolated PBMCs, or DNA extracted from either sample type. CDR1 GTSNPN and CDR2 SVGIG are derived from the germline V gene (reference sequence). Trimming removed 0 bases from V and 4 bases from J; the gene matches leave 0 bases unexplained. From its cysteine to its phenylalanine, the CDR3 spans 13 amino acids. Just the 39-base CDR3 DNA is kept, in frame starting at base 1. TCRbeta CDR3 regions were amplified from genomic DNA using the immunoSEQ Assay, a bias-controlled multiplex PCR. The authors' pipeline ran thus. The number of nucleated cells in each sample was estimated by amplification of reference gene primers within the assay. Sequence reads were collapsed and filtered to measure the absolute abundance of every unique TCRbeta CDR3 rearrangement. For each sample, productive Simpson clonality was calculated by taking the square root of Simpson's diversity index across productive rearrangements. TCRdb carries this immuneACCESS record with in-frame sequences only. Its versions omit some clonotypes, under half of them owing to an unresolved V gene in the studies checked, with the rest unexplained. The DNA was the basis for D and trimming; V, J and clone size are from that table. In this sample the table shows about 78,000 clones, about 89% of which occur a single time. 4.5% to 6% of the sample goes to the ten largest clones.

This receptor was taken from a man aged 45-65 years with active or convalescent COVID-19. This chain joins TRBV30 to TRBJ1-1; TRBD1 aligns with 9 central bases. What was sequenced was peripheral blood. The nucleotide sequence reads TGTGCCTGGAGTGTACAGGGGGCCACTGAAGCTTTCTTT. Its protein product is CAWSVQGATEAFF.